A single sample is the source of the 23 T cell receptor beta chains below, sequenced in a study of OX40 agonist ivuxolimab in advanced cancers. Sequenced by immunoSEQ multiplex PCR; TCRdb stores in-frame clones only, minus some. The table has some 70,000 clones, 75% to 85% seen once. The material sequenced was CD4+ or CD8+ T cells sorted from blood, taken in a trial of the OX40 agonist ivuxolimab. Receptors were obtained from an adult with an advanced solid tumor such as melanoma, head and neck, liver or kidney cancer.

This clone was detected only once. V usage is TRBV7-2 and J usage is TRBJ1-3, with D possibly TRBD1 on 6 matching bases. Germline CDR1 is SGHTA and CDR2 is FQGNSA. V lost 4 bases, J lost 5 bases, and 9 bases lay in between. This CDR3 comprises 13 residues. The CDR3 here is CASSYRDRNTIYF. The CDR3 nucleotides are TGTGCCAGCAGCTACAGGGACCGAAACACCATATATTTT.

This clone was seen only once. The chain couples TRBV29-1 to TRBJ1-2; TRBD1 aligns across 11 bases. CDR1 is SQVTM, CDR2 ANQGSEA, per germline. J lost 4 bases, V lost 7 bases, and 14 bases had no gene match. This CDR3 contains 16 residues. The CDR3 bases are TGCAGCGCCGTCGGCCGGGGACAGGGGGAAAGCTATGGCTACACCTTC. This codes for CSAVGRGQGESYGYTF.

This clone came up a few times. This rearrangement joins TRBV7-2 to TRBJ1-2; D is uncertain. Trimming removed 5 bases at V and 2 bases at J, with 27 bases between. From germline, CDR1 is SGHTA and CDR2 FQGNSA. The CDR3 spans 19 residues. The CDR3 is CASSPHTLGPVARNYGYTF. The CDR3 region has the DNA TGTGCCAGCAGCCCACACACACTGGGTCCGGTGGCCAGAAACTATGGCTACACCTTC.

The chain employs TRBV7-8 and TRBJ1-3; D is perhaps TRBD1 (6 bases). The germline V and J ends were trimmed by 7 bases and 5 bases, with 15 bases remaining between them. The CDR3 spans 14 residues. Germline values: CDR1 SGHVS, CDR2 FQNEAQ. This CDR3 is CASTRRGQRNTIYF. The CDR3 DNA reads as TGTGCCAGCACCCGACGTGGACAGAGAAACACCATATATTTT.

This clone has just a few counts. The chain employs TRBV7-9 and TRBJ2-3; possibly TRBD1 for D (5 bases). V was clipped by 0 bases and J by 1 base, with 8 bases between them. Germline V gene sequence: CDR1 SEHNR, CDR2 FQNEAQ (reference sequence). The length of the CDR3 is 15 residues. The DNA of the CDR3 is TGTGCCAGCAGCTTAGCGAAAGGGGGCACAGATACGCAGTATTTT. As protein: CASSLAKGGTDTQYF.

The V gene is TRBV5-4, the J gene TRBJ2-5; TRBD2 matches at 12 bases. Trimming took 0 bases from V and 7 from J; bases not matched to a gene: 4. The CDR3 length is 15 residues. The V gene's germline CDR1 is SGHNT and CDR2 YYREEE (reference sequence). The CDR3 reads CASSLGTSGIGTQYF. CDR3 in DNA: TGTGCCAGCAGCTTGGGGACTAGCGGGATCGGGACCCAGTACTTC.

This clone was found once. The CDR3 coding sequence is TGTGCCAGCAGCTCAAAGGGGGCCCACACTGAAGCTTTCTTT. Amino acids: CASSSKGAHTEAFF. The rearrangement uses TRBV5-4 and TRBJ1-1, with TRBD1 identical over 7 bases. The trim removed 3 bases at V and 3 bases at J, leaving 5 bases unmatched. This CDR3 comprises 14 residues. In germline, CDR1 is SGHNT, CDR2 YYREEE (reference sequence).

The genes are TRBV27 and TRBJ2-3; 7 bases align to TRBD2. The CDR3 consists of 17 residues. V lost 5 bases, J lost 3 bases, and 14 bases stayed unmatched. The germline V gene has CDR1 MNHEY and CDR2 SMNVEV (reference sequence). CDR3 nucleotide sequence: TGTGCCAGCAGTGTCCTACTAGCGACTGGGGAGACAGATACGCAGTATTTT. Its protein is CASSVLLATGETDTQYF.

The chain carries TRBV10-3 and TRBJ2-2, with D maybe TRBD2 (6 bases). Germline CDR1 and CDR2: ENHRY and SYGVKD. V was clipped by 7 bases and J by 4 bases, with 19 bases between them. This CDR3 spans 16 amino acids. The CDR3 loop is CAIMGGVPGTTGELFF. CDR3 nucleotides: TGTGCCATCATGGGCGGGGTCCCCGGGACCACCGGGGAGCTGTTTTTT.

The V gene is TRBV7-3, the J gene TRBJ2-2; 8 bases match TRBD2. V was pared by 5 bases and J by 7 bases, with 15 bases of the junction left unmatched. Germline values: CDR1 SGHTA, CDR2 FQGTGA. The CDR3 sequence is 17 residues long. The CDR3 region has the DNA TGTGCCAGCAGCCCCTCGGCCCTCAGCGGGAGTGTCGGGGAGCTGTTTTTT. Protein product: CASSPSALSGSVGELFF.

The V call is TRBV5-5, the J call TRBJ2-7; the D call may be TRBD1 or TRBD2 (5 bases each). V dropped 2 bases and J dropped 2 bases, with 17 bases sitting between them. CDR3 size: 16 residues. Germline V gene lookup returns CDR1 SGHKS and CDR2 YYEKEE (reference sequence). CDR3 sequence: CASSLVRGEVTYEQYF. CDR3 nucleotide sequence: TGTGCCAGCAGCTTAGTTAGGGGAGAGGTCACCTACGAGCAGTACTTC.

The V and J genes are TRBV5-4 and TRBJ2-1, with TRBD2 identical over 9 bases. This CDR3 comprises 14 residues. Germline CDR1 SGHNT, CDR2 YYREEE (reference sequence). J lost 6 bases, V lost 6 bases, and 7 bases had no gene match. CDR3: CASISGREGNEQFF. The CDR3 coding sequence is TGTGCCAGCATCTCTGGGCGGGAGGGCAATGAGCAGTTCTTC.

CDR3 residues: CASSLALMGGLEAFF. The CDR3 DNA sequence: TGTGCCAGCAGCTTAGCCCTTATGGGTGGGCTTGAAGCTTTCTTT. The rearrangement joins TRBV7-2 to TRBJ1-1; D remains ambiguous. The CDR3 totals 15 residues. Trimming stripped 0 bases from V and 7 bases from J, with 15 bases between. The germline V gene encodes CDR1 SGHTA and CDR2 FQGNSA.

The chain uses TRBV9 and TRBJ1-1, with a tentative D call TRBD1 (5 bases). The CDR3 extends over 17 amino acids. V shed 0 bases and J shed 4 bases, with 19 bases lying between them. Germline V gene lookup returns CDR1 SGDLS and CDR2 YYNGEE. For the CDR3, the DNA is TGTGCCAGCAGCGTAGGGCCCCTCCAGCAGGGTGGCACTGAAGCTTTCTTT. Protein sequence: CASSVGPLQQGGTEAFF.

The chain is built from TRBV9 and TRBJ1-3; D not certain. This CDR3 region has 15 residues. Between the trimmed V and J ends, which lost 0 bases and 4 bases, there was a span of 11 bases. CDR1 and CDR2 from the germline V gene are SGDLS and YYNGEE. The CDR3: CASSVVSGLGNTIYF. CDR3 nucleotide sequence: TGTGCCAGCAGCGTAGTCAGTGGTCTAGGAAACACCATATATTTT.

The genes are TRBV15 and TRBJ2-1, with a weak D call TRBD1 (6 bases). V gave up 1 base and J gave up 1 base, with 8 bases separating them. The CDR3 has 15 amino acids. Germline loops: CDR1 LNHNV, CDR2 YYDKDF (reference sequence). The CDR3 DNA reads TGTGCCACCAGCAGAGGCCAGGGGTCCTACAATGAGCAGTTCTTC. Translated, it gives CATSRGQGSYNEQFF.

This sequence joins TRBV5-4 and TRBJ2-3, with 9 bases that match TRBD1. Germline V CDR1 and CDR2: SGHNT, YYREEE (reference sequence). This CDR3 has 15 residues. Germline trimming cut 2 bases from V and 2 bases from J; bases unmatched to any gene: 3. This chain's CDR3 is CASSFGQGYTDTQYF. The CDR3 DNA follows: TGTGCCAGCAGCTTTGGACAGGGGTACACAGATACGCAGTATTTT.

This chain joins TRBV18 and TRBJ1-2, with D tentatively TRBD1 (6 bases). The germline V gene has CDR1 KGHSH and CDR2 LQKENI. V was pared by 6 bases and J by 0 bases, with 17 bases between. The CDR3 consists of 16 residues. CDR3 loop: CASSLVPGHSNYGYTF. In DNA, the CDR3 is TGTGCCAGCTCGCTCGTTCCGGGACATTCTAACTATGGCTACACCTTC.

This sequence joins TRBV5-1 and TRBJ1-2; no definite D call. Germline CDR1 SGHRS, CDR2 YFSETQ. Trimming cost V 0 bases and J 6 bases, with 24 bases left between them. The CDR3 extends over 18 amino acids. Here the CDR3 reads CASSLGRVGWEAVDGYTF. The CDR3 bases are TGCGCCAGCAGCTTGGGCCGGGTAGGTTGGGAGGCGGTGGATGGCTACACCTTC.

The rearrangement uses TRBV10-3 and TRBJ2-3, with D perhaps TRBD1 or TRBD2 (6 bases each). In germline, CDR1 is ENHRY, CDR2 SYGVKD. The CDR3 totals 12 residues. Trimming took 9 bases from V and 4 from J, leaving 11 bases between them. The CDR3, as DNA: TGTGCCATAATGGGGGGCCCAGATACGCAGTATTTT. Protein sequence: CAIMGGPDTQYF.

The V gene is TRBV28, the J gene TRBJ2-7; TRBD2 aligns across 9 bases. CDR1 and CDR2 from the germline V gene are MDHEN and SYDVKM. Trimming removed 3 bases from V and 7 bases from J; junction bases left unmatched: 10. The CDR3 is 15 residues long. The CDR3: CASSFSGRSRGEQYF. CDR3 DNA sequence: TGTGCCAGCAGTTTTAGCGGGAGATCCCGGGGGGAGCAGTACTTC.

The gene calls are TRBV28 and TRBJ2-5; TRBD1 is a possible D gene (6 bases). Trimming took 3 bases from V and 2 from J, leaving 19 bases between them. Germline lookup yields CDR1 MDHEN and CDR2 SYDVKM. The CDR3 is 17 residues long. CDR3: CASSFVVGAAVQETQYF. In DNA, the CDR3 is TGTGCCAGCAGTTTTGTGGTGGGGGCGGCTGTACAAGAGACCCAGTACTTC.

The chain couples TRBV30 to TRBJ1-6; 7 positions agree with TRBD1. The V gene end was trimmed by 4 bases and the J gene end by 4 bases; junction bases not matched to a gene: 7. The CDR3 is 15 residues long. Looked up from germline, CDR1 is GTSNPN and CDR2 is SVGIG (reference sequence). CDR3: CAWTYRDRYNSPLHF. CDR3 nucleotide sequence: TGTGCCTGGACTTACCGGGACAGATATAATTCACCCCTCCACTTT.